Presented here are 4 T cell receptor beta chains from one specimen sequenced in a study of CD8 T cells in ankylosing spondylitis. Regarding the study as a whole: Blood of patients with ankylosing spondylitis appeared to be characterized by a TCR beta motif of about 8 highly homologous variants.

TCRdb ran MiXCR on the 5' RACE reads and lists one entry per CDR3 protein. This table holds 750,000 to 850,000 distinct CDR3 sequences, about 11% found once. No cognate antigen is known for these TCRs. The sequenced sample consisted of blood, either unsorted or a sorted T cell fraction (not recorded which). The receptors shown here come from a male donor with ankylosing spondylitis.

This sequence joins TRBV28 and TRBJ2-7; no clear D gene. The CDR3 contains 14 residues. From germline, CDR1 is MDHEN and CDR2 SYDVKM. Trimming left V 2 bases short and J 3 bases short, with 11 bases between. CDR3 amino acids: CASSLGVSHYEQYF. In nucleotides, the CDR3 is TGTGCCAGCAGTTTAGGGGTCTCCCACTACGAGCAGTACTTC.

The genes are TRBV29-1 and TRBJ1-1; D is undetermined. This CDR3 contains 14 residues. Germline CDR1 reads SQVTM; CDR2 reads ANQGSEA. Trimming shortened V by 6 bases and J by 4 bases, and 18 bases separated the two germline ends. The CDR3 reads CSVGGRALGTEAFF. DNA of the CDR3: TGCAGCGTGGGTGGGAGGGCGTTAGGCACTGAAGCTTTCTTT.

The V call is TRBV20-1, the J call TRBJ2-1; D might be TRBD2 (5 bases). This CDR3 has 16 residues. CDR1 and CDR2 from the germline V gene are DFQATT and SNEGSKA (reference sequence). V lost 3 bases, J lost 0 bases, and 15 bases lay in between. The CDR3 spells CSARSVMGSSYNEQFF. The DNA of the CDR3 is TGCAGTGCTAGGAGTGTTATGGGGAGCTCCTACAATGAGCAGTTCTTC.

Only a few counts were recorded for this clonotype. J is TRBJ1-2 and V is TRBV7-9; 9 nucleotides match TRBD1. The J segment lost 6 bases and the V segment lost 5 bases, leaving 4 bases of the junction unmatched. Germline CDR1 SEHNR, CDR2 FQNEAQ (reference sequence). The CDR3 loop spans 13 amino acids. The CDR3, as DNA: TGTGCCAGCAGCCTATGGGACAGGGATGGCTACACCTTC. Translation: CASSLWDRDGYTF.